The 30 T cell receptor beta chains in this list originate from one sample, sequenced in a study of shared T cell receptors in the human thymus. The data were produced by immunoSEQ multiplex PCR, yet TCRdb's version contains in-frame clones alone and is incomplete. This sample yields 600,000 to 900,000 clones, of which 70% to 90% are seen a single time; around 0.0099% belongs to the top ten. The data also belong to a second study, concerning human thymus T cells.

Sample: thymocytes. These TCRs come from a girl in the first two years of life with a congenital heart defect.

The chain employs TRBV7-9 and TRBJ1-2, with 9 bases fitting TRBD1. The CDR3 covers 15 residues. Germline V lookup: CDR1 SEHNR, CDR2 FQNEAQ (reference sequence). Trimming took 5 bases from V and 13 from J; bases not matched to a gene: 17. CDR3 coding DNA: TGTGCCAGCAGCCCCACGCCGGGACAGGGAGTCGGTTTCACCTTC. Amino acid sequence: CASSPTPGQGVGFTF.

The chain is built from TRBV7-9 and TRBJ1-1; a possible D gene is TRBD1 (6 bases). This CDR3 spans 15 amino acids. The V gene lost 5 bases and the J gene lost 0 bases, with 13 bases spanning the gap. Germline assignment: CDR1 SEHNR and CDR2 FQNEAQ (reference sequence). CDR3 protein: CASSTRTEMNTEAFF. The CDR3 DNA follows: TGTGCCAGCAGCACGCGGACAGAGATGAACACTGAAGCTTTCTTT. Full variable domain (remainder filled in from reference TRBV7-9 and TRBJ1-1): DTGVSQNPRHKITKRGQNVTFRCDPISEHNRLYWYRQTLGQGPEFLTYFQNEAQLEKSRLLSDRFSAERPKGSFSTLEIQRTEQGDSAMYLCASSTRTEMNTEAFFGQGTRLTVV.

The CDR3 DNA reads as TGTGCCAGCAGAATGGGGGCCGGAGAGACCCAGTACTTC. Its protein product is CASRMGAGETQYF. The chain employs TRBV27 and TRBJ2-5; weak D call: TRBD1 (6 bases). The germline V gene encodes CDR1 MNHEY and CDR2 SMNVEV (reference sequence). Trimming took 6 bases from V and 4 from J, leaving 12 bases between them. The CDR3 is 13 amino acids.

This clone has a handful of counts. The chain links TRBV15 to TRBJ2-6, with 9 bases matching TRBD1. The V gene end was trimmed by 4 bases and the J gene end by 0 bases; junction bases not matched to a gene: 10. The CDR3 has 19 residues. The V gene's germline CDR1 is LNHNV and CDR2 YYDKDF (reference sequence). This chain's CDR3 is CATSKEPWDRDSGANVLTF. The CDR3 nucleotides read TGTGCCACCAGCAAGGAGCCTTGGGACAGGGACTCTGGGGCCAACGTCCTGACTTTC.

The CDR3 nucleotides are TGCGCCAGCAGCCGGCTTGGAGGGGAAGGGAATGGCTACACCTTC. The encoded protein is CASSRLGGEGNGYTF. The chain couples TRBV4-1 to TRBJ1-2; D perhaps matches TRBD1 (5 bases). The germline V gene has CDR1 MGHRA and CDR2 YSYEKL. The CDR3 spans 15 residues. V was shortened by 4 bases and J by 6 bases, with 18 bases between the two germline ends.

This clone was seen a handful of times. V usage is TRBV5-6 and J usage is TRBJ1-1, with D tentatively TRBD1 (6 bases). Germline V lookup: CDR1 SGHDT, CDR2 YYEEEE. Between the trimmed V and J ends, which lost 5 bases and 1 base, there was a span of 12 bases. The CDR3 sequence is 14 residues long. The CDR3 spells CASSRYRANTEAFF. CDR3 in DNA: TGTGCCAGCAGTAGATACAGGGCGAACACTGAAGCTTTCTTT.

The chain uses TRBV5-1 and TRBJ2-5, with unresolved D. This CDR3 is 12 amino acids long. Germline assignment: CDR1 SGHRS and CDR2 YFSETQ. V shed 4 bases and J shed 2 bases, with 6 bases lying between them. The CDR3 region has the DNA TGCGCCAGCAGCGTAAAACAAGAGACCCAGTACTTC. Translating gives CASSVKQETQYF.

CDR3 nucleotide sequence: TGTGCCAGCAGTTCCACTCCCGGACAGGATGGAAACACCATATATTTT. Translating gives CASSSTPGQDGNTIYF. This chain connects TRBV6-5 to TRBJ1-3, with 7 bases lining up with TRBD1. Germline trimming cut 4 bases from V and 3 bases from J; bases unmatched to any gene: 9. CDR1 MNHEY and CDR2 SVGAGI come from the germline V gene. The CDR3 is made up of 16 amino acids.

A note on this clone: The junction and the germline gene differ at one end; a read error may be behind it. CDR3 in amino acids: CASTLGVKTEAFF. CDR3 DNA: TGTGCCAGCACCCTAGGGGTGAAGACTGAAGCTTTCTTT. The J gene is TRBJ1-1, the V gene TRBV7-2, with D perhaps TRBD1 (5 bases). The CDR3 totals 13 residues. CDR1 is SGHTA and CDR2 is FQGNSA in the germline V gene.

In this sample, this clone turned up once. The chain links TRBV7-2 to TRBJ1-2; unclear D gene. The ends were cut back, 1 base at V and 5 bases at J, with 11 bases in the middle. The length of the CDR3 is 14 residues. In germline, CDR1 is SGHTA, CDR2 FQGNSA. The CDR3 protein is CASSLVQQAYGYTF. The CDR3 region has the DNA TGTGCCAGCAGCTTAGTCCAGCAGGCTTATGGCTACACCTTC.

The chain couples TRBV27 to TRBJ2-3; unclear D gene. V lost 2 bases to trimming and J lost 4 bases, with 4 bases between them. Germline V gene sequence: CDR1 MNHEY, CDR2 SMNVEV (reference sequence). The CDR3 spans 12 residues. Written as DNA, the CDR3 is TGTGCCAGCAGTTTACCATCAGATACGCAGTATTTT. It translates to CASSLPSDTQYF.

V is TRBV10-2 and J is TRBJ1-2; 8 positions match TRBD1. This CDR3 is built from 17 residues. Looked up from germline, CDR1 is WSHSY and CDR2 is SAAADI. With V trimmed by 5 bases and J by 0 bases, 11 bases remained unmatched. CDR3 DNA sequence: TGCGCCAGCAGTCGTTGGGACAGGAAGGGAACTAACTATGGCTACACCTTC. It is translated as CASSRWDRKGTNYGYTF.

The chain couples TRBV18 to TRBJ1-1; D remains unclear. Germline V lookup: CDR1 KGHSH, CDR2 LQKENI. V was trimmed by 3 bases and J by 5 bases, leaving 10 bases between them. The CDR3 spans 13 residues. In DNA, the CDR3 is TGTGCCAGCTCACCGGGAGGTGAGACTGAAGCTTTCTTT. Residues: CASSPGGETEAFF.

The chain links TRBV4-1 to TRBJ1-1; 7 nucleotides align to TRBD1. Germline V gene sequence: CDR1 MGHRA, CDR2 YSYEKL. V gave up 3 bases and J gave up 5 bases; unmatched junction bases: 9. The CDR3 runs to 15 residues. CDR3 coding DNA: TGCGCCAGCAGCCATAGACAGGGAGAGAGGACTGAAGCTTTCTTT. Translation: CASSHRQGERTEAFF.

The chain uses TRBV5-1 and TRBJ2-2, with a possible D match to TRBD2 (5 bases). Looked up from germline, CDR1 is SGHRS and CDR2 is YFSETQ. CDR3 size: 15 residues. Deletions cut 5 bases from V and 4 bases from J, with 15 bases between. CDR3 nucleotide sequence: TGCGCCAGCAGTCAAAGGACTCCATTCACCGGGGAGCTGTTTTTT. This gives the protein CASSQRTPFTGELFF.

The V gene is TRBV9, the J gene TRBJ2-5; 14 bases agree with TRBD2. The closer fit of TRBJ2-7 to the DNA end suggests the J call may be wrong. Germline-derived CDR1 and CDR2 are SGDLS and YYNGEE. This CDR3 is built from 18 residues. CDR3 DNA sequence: TGTGCCAGCAGCCCTGGGACTAGCGGGGGCCCTGGGGGTTACGAGCAGTACTTC. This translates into CASSPGTSGGPGGYEQYF.

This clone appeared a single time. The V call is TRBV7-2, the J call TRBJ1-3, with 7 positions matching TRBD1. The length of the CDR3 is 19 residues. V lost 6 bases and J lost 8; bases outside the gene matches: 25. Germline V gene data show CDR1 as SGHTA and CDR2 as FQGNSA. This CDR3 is CASRQKGAERTRGRHTIYF. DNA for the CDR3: TGTGCCAGCAGACAGAAGGGGGCCGAGCGGACACGGGGTAGACACACCATATATTTT.

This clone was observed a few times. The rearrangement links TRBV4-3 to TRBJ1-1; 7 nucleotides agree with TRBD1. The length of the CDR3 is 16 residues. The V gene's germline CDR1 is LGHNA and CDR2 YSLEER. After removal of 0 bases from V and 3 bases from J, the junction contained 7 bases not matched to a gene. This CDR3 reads CASSQETGAGYTEAFF. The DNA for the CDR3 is TGCGCCAGCAGCCAAGAAACAGGGGCGGGGTACACTGAAGCTTTCTTT.

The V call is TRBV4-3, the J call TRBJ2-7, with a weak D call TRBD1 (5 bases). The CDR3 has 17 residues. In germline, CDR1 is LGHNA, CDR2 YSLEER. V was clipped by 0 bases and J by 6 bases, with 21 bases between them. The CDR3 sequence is CASSQEILQGSSAEQYF. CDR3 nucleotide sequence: TGCGCCAGCAGCCAAGAAATCCTCCAGGGTAGCTCAGCCGAGCAGTACTTC.

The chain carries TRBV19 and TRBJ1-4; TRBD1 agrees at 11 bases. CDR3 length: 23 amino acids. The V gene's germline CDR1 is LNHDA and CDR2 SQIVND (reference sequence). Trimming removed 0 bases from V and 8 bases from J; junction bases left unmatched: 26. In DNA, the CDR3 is TGTGCCAGTAGTATAGACCTCCTGGGACAGGGGGGTCTAGAGCCTTTAATATTGGAAAAACTGTTTTTT. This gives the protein CASSIDLLGQGGLEPLILEKLFF.

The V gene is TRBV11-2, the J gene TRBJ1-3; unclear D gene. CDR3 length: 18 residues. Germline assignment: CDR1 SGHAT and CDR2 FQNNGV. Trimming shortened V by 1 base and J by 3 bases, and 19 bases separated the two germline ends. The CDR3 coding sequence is TGTGCCAGCAGCTTAGTCCGCCATAAGCTAGCTGATGGAAACACCATATATTTT. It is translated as CASSLVRHKLADGNTIYF.

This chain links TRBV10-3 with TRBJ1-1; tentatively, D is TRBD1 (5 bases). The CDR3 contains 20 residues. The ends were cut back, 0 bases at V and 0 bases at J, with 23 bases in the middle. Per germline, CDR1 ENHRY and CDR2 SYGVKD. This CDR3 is CAISESGQVLADTMNTEAFF. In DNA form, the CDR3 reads TGTGCCATCAGTGAGTCCGGGCAAGTTTTGGCGGACACCATGAACACTGAAGCTTTCTTT.

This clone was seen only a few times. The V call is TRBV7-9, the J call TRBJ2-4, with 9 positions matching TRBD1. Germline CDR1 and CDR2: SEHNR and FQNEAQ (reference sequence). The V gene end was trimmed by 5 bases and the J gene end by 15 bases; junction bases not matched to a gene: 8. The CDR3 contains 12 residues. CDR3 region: CASSPTGTGLYF. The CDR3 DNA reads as TGTGCCAGCAGCCCTACCGGGACAGGGTTGTACTTC. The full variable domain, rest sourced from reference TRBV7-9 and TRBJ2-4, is DTGVSQNPRHKITKRGQNVTFRCDPISEHNRLYWYRQTLGQGPEFLTYFQNEAQLEKSRLLSDRFSAERPKGSFSTLEIQRTEQGDSAMYLCASSPTGTGLYFGAGTRLSVL.

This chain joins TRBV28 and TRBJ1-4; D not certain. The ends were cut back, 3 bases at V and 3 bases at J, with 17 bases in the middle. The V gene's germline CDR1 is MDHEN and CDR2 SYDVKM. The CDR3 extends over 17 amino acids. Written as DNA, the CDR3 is TGTGCCAGCAGTTTGAGAGGGTTCAAGGGAGCTAATGAAAAACTGTTTTTT. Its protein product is CASSLRGFKGANEKLFF.

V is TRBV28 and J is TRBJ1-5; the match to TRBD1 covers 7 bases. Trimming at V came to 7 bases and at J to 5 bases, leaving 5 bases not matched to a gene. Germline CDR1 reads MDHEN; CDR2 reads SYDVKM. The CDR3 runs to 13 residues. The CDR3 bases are TGTGCCAGCACCTTCGGGACAGATCAGCCCCAGCATTTT. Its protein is CASTFGTDQPQHF.

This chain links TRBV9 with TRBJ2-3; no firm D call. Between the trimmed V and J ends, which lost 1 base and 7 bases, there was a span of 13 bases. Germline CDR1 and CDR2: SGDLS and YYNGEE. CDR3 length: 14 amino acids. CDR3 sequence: CASSVSHSPNTQYF. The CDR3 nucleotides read TGTGCCAGCAGCGTAAGCCACAGCCCCAATACGCAGTATTTT.

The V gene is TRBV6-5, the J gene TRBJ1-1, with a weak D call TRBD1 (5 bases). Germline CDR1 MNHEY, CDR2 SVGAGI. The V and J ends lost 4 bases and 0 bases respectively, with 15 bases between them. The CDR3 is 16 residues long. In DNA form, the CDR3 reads TGTGCCAGCAGTTCCGCTCAGGGTATGGTGAACACTGAAGCTTTCTTT. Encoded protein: CASSSAQGMVNTEAFF.

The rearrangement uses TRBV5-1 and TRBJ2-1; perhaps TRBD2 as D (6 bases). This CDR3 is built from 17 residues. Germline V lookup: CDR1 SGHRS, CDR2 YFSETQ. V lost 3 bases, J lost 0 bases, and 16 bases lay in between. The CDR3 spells CASSSRSGSSSYNEQFF. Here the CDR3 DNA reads TGCGCCAGCAGCTCCCGGAGCGGGTCGAGCTCCTACAATGAGCAGTTCTTC.

Here the CDR3 DNA reads TGTGCCACCAGCAGACCCGGACAGGCGGTCTCTGGAAACACCATATATTTT. Protein product: CATSRPGQAVSGNTIYF. The V and J genes are TRBV15 and TRBJ1-3, with TRBD1 matching over 7 bases. The CDR3 covers 17 residues. Germline CDR1 and CDR2: LNHNV and YYDKDF (reference sequence). The trim removed 2 bases at V and 0 bases at J, leaving 7 bases unmatched.

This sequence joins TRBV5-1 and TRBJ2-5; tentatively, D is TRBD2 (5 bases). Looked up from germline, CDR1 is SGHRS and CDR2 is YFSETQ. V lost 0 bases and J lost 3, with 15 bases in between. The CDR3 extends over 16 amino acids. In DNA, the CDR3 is TGCGCCAGCAGCTTGGACCCAGCGGCGGAAAAAGAGACCCAGTACTTC. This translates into CASSLDPAAEKETQYF. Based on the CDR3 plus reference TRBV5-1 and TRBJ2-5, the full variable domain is KAGVTQTPRYLIKTRGQQVTLSCSPISGHRSVSWYQQTPGQGLQFLFEYFSETQRNKGNFPGRFSGRQFSNSRSEMNVSTLELGDSALYLCASSLDPAAEKETQYFGPGTRLLVL.